What follows are 26 T cell receptor beta chains derived from one specimen sequenced in a study of metastatic and nonmetastatic thyroid tumors. Treatment of any kind had been given to no patient before thyroid surgery. TCRdb re-analyzed the PCR reads using MiXCR. The sample carries 60,000 or so clones, 25% to 30% recorded once. Input material: blood. The receptors come from a female donor with papillary thyroid cancer or a benign thyroid nodule (not recorded which). Some clones in this sample may be carry-over from other donors' samples.

This clone showed up just once. CDR3: CASGQGALNTGELFF. Here the CDR3 DNA reads TGTGCTAGTGGACAGGGGGCCCTTAACACCGGGGAGCTGTTTTTT. The chain links TRBV12-5 to TRBJ2-2; 9 positions match TRBD1. This CDR3 region has 15 residues. The germline V gene has CDR1 LGHNT and CDR2 FRNRAP. J gave up 2 bases and V 6 bases, and 4 bases lay outside the gene matches. Filled out from reference TRBV12-5 and TRBJ2-2, the complete variable domain reads DARVTQTPRHKVTEMGQEVTMRCQPILGHNTVFWYRQTMMQGLELLAYFRNRAPLDDSGMPKDRFSAEMPDATLATLKIQPSEPRDSAVYFCASGQGALNTGELFFGEGSRLTVL.

The gene calls are TRBV4-3 and TRBJ2-7; 7 positions agree with TRBD2. The CDR3 covers 15 residues. The V segment lost 0 bases and the J segment 3 bases; nucleotides outside the gene matches: 5. Germline V lookup: CDR1 LGHNA, CDR2 YSLEER. CDR3 nucleotide sequence: TGCGCCAGCAGCCAAGATCGGGCTAGCGGCTACGAGCAGTACTTC. Amino acids: CASSQDRASGYEQYF.

The chain links TRBV15 to TRBJ2-7; unclear D gene. The germline V gene has CDR1 LNHNV and CDR2 YYDKDF (reference sequence). V lost 9 bases to trimming and J lost 0 bases, with 15 bases between them. This CDR3 contains 14 residues. The DNA for the CDR3 is TGTGCCACTCGGGTCGCTCGTCGCTCCTACGAGCAGTACTTC. This translates into CATRVARRSYEQYF.

The chain employs TRBV18 and TRBJ2-2, with 10 bases aligning to TRBD1. CDR1 is KGHSH and CDR2 is LQKENI in the germline V gene. V gave up 6 bases and J gave up 3 bases; unmatched junction bases: 7. The CDR3 has 16 amino acids. For the CDR3, the DNA is TGTGCCAGCTCGCTCCGGACAGGGGGTGACACCGGGGAGCTGTTTTTT. Translated: CASSLRTGGDTGELFF. Drawing the rest from reference TRBV18 and TRBJ2-2, the complete variable domain is NAGVMQNPRHLVRRRGQEARLRCSPMKGHSHVYWYRQLPEEGLKFMVYLQKENIIDESGMPKERFSAEFPKEGPSILRIQQVVRGDSAAYFCASSLRTGGDTGELFFGEGSRLTVL.

In its sample, this clone was seen many times. The genes are TRBV4-3 and TRBJ2-7; D is perhaps TRBD2 (5 bases). V was pared by 0 bases and J by 0 bases, with 9 bases between. Germline lookup yields CDR1 LGHNA and CDR2 YSLEER. This CDR3 region has 15 residues. For the CDR3, the DNA is TGCGCCAGCAGCCAAGAATCCGGGATCTCCTACGAGCAGTACTTC. It specifies CASSQESGISYEQYF.

V usage is TRBV13 and J usage is TRBJ1-1; D possibly corresponds to TRBD1 (5 bases). The ends were cut back, 5 bases at V and 0 bases at J, with 10 bases in the middle. This CDR3 is 14 amino acids long. The germline V gene has CDR1 PRHDT and CDR2 FYEKMQ (reference sequence). Written as DNA, the CDR3 is TGTGCCAGCAGCAGAGGGACGGTGAACACTGAAGCTTTCTTT. Translated, it gives CASSRGTVNTEAFF.

The J gene is TRBJ2-7, the V gene TRBV9, with no clear D. The CDR3 contains 14 residues. The germline V and J ends were trimmed by 0 bases and 2 bases, with 9 bases remaining between them. The germline V gene has CDR1 SGDLS and CDR2 YYNGEE. The CDR3 sequence is CASSVGAAAYEQYF. The CDR3 nucleotides read TGTGCCAGCAGCGTAGGGGCGGCGGCCTACGAGCAGTACTTC.

The J gene is TRBJ2-3, the V gene TRBV7-3; TRBD2 aligns across 7 bases. CDR3 length: 15 amino acids. Losses at the gene ends were 4 bases for V and 4 bases for J; bases not matched to a gene: 8. Germline V gene data show CDR1 as SGHTA and CDR2 as FQGTGA. CDR3 coding DNA: TGTGCCAGCAGCTCCGCCGCCGCGGGAGCAGATACGCAGTATTTT. It is translated as CASSSAAAGADTQYF.

This clone was seen only a few times. This sequence joins TRBV2 and TRBJ2-7; 11 bases map to TRBD2. CDR1 and CDR2 from the germline V gene are SNHLY and FYNNEI. Losses at the gene ends were 6 bases for V and 7 bases for J; bases not matched to a gene: 8. The CDR3 has 14 amino acids. CDR3 nucleotide sequence: TGTGCCAGCAGGGGTAGCGGGAGGGCTCGGGAGCAGTACTTC. Its translation: CASRGSGRAREQYF.

This chain joins TRBV6-2 or TRBV6-3 and TRBJ1-1; possible D gene TRBD1, 5 bases. Germline CDR1 is MNHEY and CDR2 is SVGEGT. Between the trimmed V and J ends, which lost 0 bases and 3 bases, there was a span of 11 bases. This CDR3 is 15 amino acids long. The CDR3 sequence: CASSYSRQFYTEAFF. In DNA, the CDR3 is TGTGCCAGCAGTTACTCGAGACAGTTTTACACTGAAGCTTTCTTT.

The chain employs TRBV5-1 and TRBJ1-1; unclear D gene. CDR3 length equals 16 residues. The V gene's germline CDR1 is SGHRS and CDR2 YFSETQ. Trimming removed 0 bases at V and 1 base at J, with 13 bases between. The CDR3 nucleotides read TGCGCCAGCAGCTTGGCCGAGGGCAGCGCGAACACTGAAGCTTTCTTT. Amino acids: CASSLAEGSANTEAFF.

This chain connects TRBV24-1 to TRBJ1-2; the D gene is possibly TRBD1 (6 bases). The CDR3 contains 12 residues. Germline V gene sequence: CDR1 KGHDR, CDR2 SFDVKD. V dropped 0 bases and J dropped 14 bases, with 12 bases sitting between them. For the CDR3, the DNA is TGTGCCACCAGTGATTTGCCAGGGGAAGTTACCTTC. It specifies CATSDLPGEVTF.

This clone was counted ten times or more. The rearrangement links TRBV6-2 or TRBV6-3 to TRBJ2-5, with no clear D. V dropped 5 bases and J dropped 2 bases, with 9 bases sitting between them. The CDR3 consists of 13 residues. Germline CDR1 is MNHEY and CDR2 is SVGEGT. CDR3 sequence reads: CASSGWPQETQYF. The CDR3, as DNA: TGTGCCAGCAGTGGCTGGCCTCAAGAGACCCAGTACTTC.

The rearrangement joins TRBV10-3 to TRBJ1-5; D remains ambiguous. Germline V gene sequence: CDR1 ENHRY, CDR2 SYGVKD. V shed 5 bases and J shed 7 bases, with 15 bases lying between them. The CDR3 sequence is 14 residues long. The chain's CDR3 is CAISFGVLGQPQHF. In DNA form, the CDR3 reads TGTGCCATCAGTTTTGGAGTTCTTGGGCAGCCCCAGCATTTT.

The sample holds many counts of this clone. The rearrangement uses TRBV24-1 and TRBJ2-7; D is undetermined. Looked up from germline, CDR1 is KGHDR and CDR2 is SFDVKD. Trimming took 4 bases from V and 2 from J, leaving 17 bases between them. The CDR3 has 16 residues. The CDR3, as DNA: TGTGCCACCAGTGACCGAGTAGGCGGTACTACCTACGAGCAGTACTTC. Protein product: CATSDRVGGTTYEQYF.

This sequence joins TRBV12-3 or TRBV12-4 and TRBJ1-1; D perhaps matches TRBD1 (6 bases). CDR3 length: 15 residues. Trimming left V 6 bases short and J 1 base short, with 15 bases between. The CDR3 coding sequence is TGTGCCAGCAGGGACCCCGGGACACCGAACACTGAAGCTTTCTTT. It specifies CASRDPGTPNTEAFF.

The V and J genes are TRBV20-1 and TRBJ1-6, with D maybe TRBD1 (6 bases). There are 14 residues in the CDR3. Germline CDR1 reads DFQATT; CDR2 reads SNEGSKA (reference sequence). The CDR3 loop is CRAGEGGSNSPLHF. CDR3 coding DNA: TGCAGGGCCGGCGAAGGGGGAAGTAACTCACCCCTCCACTTT.

This clone was seen at least ten times. The chain joins TRBV28 to TRBJ1-3; D is ambiguous. Per the germline V gene, CDR1 is MDHEN and CDR2 is SYDVKM. CDR3 length equals 16 residues. Trimming took off 5 bases at V and 4 bases at J, with 18 bases between the two ends. The CDR3 loop is CASSPWTRESGNTIYF. Here the CDR3 DNA reads TGTGCCAGCAGTCCCTGGACTCGGGAGTCCGGAAACACCATATATTTT.

This clone has only a few counts. This chain connects TRBV28 to TRBJ2-2, with TRBD1 matching over 9 bases. V shed 6 bases, J shed 4 bases, and the junction held 9 bases outside the gene matches. The CDR3 contains 16 residues. Germline loops: CDR1 MDHEN, CDR2 SYDVKM. CDR3 in amino acids: CASSFRQGGGTGELFF. Here the CDR3 DNA reads TGTGCCAGCAGCTTCCGACAGGGGGGGGGCACCGGGGAGCTGTTTTTT.

Only a few counts were recorded for this clone. V gene TRBV7-9 combines with J gene TRBJ1-2; 8 bases are a match to TRBD1. There are 15 residues in the CDR3. Unmatched junction bases numbered 10, after V lost 5 bases and J lost 5 bases. Germline V gene sequence: CDR1 SEHNR, CDR2 FQNEAQ (reference sequence). As DNA, the CDR3 is TGTGCCAGCAGCCCGGGGACAGGATCGATTTATGGCTACACCTTC. The encoded protein is CASSPGTGSIYGYTF.

This clone came up a few times. The V gene is TRBV6-1, the J gene TRBJ1-5; D is undetermined. The CDR3 covers 13 residues. Trimming left V 4 bases short and J 9 bases short, with 13 bases between. Germline V CDR1 and CDR2: MNHNS, SASEGT. CDR3 bases: TGTGCCAGCAGTGGCGGGATACTCGGGCCCCAGCATTTT. This translates into CASSGGILGPQHF.

The J gene is TRBJ2-3, the V gene TRBV11-2; 11 bases fit TRBD2. The ends lost 1 base at V and 8 bases at J; junction bases unmatched: 8. The germline CDR1 and CDR2 sequences are SGHAT and FQNNGV. The CDR3 has 16 residues. For the CDR3, the DNA is TGTGCCAGCAGCTTAGGGGCCGGTCTAGCGGGAGGTACGCAGTATTTT. Residues: CASSLGAGLAGGTQYF. The whole variable domain, filled in from reference TRBV11-2 and TRBJ2-3, reads EAGVAQSPRYKIIEKRQSVAFWCNPISGHATLYWYQQILGQGPKLLIQFQNNGVVDDSQLPKDRFSAERLKGVDSTLKIQPAKLEDSAVYLCASSLGAGLAGGTQYFGPGTRLTVL.

Comments on this clone: One junction end disagrees with the germline gene, perhaps due to a read error. This chain joins TRBV7-7 and TRBJ2-2; 10 bases are a match to TRBD1. In germline, CDR1 is SSHAT, CDR2 FNYEAQ (reference sequence). The CDR3 consists of 17 residues. The CDR3: CASSLEGQGGNTGELFF. CDR3 sequence (DNA): TGTGCTAGCAGCTTAGAAGGACAGGGGGGTAACACCGGGGAGCTGTTTTTT.

This clone occurred a few times. This chain links TRBV12-3 or TRBV12-4 with TRBJ2-7; D call uncertain. V gave up 1 base and J gave up 3 bases, with 10 bases separating them. CDR3 length equals 14 residues. DNA for the CDR3: TGTGCCAGCAGTTTAGTCCCCGACCGCTACGAGCAGTACTTC. Translated: CASSLVPDRYEQYF.

This clone was detected a few times. The gene calls are TRBV6-1 and TRBJ2-7; 7 bases fit TRBD2. CDR3 length: 15 amino acids. J lost 2 bases, V lost 5 bases, and 9 bases had no gene match. The germline V gene has CDR1 MNHNS and CDR2 SASEGT. The CDR3 bases are TGTGCCAGCAGTCCCGTAGGAGCGGGGACCTACGAGCAGTACTTC. Translating it yields CASSPVGAGTYEQYF.

This clone was seen only a few times. The chain combines TRBV5-1 with TRBJ2-3, with TRBD2 matching over 14 bases. V shed 5 bases and J 4 bases; nucleotides not matched to a gene: 3. CDR1 SGHRS and CDR2 YFSETQ come from the germline V gene. The CDR3 extends over 15 amino acids. Here the CDR3 DNA reads TGCGCCAGCAGTGGGACTAGCGGGAGATCAGATACGCAGTATTTT. It is translated as CASSGTSGRSDTQYF.